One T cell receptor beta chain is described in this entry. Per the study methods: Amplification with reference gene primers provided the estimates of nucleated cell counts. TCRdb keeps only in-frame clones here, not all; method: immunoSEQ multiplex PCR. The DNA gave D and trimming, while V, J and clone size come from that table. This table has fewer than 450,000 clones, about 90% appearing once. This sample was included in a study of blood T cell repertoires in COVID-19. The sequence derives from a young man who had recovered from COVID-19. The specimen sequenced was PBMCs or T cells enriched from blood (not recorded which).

The CDR3 loop reads CAISESSGQGAFF. The DNA for the CDR3 is TGTGCCATCAGTGAGTCGTCAGGACAGGGGGCTTTCTTT. The rearrangement joins TRBV10-3 to TRBJ1-1; 9 nucleotides match TRBD1. CDR3 length: 13 amino acids. Per the germline V gene, CDR1 is ENHRY and CDR2 is SYGVKD. The ends lost 0 bases at V and 11 bases at J; junction bases unmatched: 4.